The 28 T cell receptor beta chains given below trace back to one sample, sequenced in a study of T cell repertoires in cytomegalovirus infection. Antigen specificity for these receptors is unknown. MiXCR, run by TCRdb on the reads, gives a single entry per CDR3 protein. Altogether 900,000 to 950,000 distinct CDR3 sequences are present, approximately 31% being singletons, with the ten largest covering roughly an eighth. This material consisted of cultured CD8+ T cells from PBMCs, taken from culture after CMV antigen stimulation. These receptors all come from a human donor in good health (CMV status not recorded). Some clones in this sample may be carry-over from other donors' samples.

J is TRBJ2-1 and V is TRBV11-2; D call uncertain. The CDR3 extends over 13 amino acids. The germline CDR1 and CDR2 sequences are SGHAT and FQNNGV. Trimming left V 7 bases short and J 0 bases short, with 7 bases between. The CDR3 DNA follows: TGTGCCAGCAATTCAAGCTCCTACAATGAGCAGTTCTTC. Protein: CASNSSSYNEQFF.

This clonotype was seen more than once but under ten times. The J gene is TRBJ1-3, the V gene TRBV6-5; possible D gene TRBD1, 5 bases. CDR3 size: 14 residues. The V gene lost 6 bases and the J gene lost 2 bases, with 11 bases spanning the gap. The germline V gene encodes CDR1 MNHEY and CDR2 SVGAGI. The DNA for the CDR3 is TGTGCCAGCAGCCCCGGGACGGCTGGAAACACCATATATTTT. It encodes CASSPGTAGNTIYF.

This chain links TRBV2 with TRBJ2-2; the D gene is possibly TRBD2 (5 bases). Germline V lookup: CDR1 SNHLY, CDR2 FYNNEI. The CDR3 has 12 residues. V was trimmed by 10 bases and J by 3 bases, leaving 9 bases between them. Written as DNA, the CDR3 is TGTGCCACGGACTTAGACACCGGGGAGCTGTTTTTT. Its protein is CATDLDTGELFF.

The gene calls are TRBV19 and TRBJ2-2; unclear D gene. CDR1 and CDR2 (germline): LNHDA, SQIVND (reference sequence). V lost 1 base and J lost 6, with 15 bases in between. This CDR3 contains 16 residues. CDR3 residues: CASSIGWGRMAGELFF. The CDR3 bases are TGTGCCAGTAGTATAGGTTGGGGAAGGATGGCCGGGGAGCTGTTTTTT.

The V call is TRBV27, the J call TRBJ2-1; the match to TRBD2 covers 9 bases. The CDR3 is 15 residues long. V gave up 8 bases and J gave up 2 bases; unmatched junction bases: 7. Germline lookup yields CDR1 MNHEY and CDR2 SMNVEV (reference sequence). The CDR3 sequence is CASLDSGGPYNEQFF. For the CDR3, the DNA is TGTGCCAGCCTCGATAGCGGGGGCCCCTACAATGAGCAGTTCTTC.

This clonotype was picked up a small number of times. The gene calls are TRBV6-1 and TRBJ1-1; a weak D match, TRBD1 (6 bases). Trimming cost V 7 bases and J 0 bases, with 18 bases left between them. The CDR3 is 16 amino acids. CDR1 and CDR2 (germline): MNHNS, SASEGT. For the CDR3, the DNA is TGTGCCAGCACTCACCTCCCCGGGACATTGAACACTGAAGCTTTCTTT. Its protein is CASTHLPGTLNTEAFF.

This clonotype was counted only a few times. The V gene is TRBV5-1, the J gene TRBJ2-7; D may be TRBD1 or TRBD2 (6 bases each). Germline lookup yields CDR1 SGHRS and CDR2 YFSETQ. Trimming removed 2 bases from V and 5 bases from J, with 14 bases in between. The CDR3 is 14 amino acids. CDR3 loop: CASSFRGQSDEQYV. Here the CDR3 DNA reads TGCGCCAGCAGCTTCCGGGGGCAGTCGGACGAGCAGTACGTC.

This chain joins TRBV27 and TRBJ1-5; the D gene is possibly TRBD1 (6 bases). Between the trimmed V and J ends, which lost 3 bases and 2 bases, there was a span of 14 bases. This CDR3 region has 16 residues. The germline V gene has CDR1 MNHEY and CDR2 SMNVEV (reference sequence). This CDR3 reads CASSFRGGGRNQPQHF. The CDR3 nucleotides read TGTGCCAGCAGTTTTCGGGGGGGCGGTCGCAATCAGCCCCAGCATTTT.

This chain joins TRBV19 and TRBJ1-5; 10 bases fit TRBD1. This CDR3 has 16 residues. Germline trimming cut 3 bases from V and 11 bases from J; bases unmatched to any gene: 13. Germline CDR1 LNHDA, CDR2 SQIVND (reference sequence). CDR3 in DNA: TGTGCCAGTAGTATTTTCCAGGGACAGGGGTCAGGGGCCCAGCATTTT. It is translated as CASSIFQGQGSGAQHF. The full variable domain, completed using reference TRBV19 and TRBJ1-5, is DGGITQSPKYLFRKEGQNVTLSCEQNLNHDAMYWYRQDPGQGLRLIYYSQIVNDFQKGDIAEGYSVSREKKESFPLTVTSAQKNPTAFYLCASSIFQGQGSGAQHFGDGTRLSIL.

This chain links TRBV27 with TRBJ1-1; D perhaps matches TRBD1 (5 bases). Per germline, CDR1 MNHEY and CDR2 SMNVEV (reference sequence). V lost 5 bases and J 2 bases, leaving 15 bases between the germline ends. The CDR3 consists of 15 residues. The CDR3 region has the DNA TGTGCCAGCAGTGGATATTCAAGGGGTAACACTGAAGCTTTCTTT. It specifies CASSGYSRGNTEAFF.

This clonotype was seen only a few times. The chain joins TRBV29-1 to TRBJ2-1; 7 bases are a match to TRBD1. CDR1 is SQVTM and CDR2 is ANQGSEA in the germline V gene. Trimming at V came to 6 bases and at J to 5 bases, leaving 13 bases not matched to a gene. The CDR3 is 15 amino acids. The CDR3 is CSVATDRVINNEQFF. CDR3 nucleotides: TGCAGCGTCGCGACCGACAGGGTTATCAACAATGAGCAGTTCTTC.

The chain recombines TRBV6-5 with TRBJ1-2; unclear D gene. Looked up from germline, CDR1 is MNHEY and CDR2 is SVGAGI. The V end lost 0 bases, the J end lost 8 bases, and 10 bases lay between the germline ends. This CDR3 spans 13 amino acids. CDR3 DNA: TGTGCCAGCAGTTACTCCCGAACATTGGGCTACACCTTC. Translation: CASSYSRTLGYTF.

In regard to this clonotype: One end of the junction is discordant with germline, which a read error may explain. This rearrangement joins TRBV11-1 to TRBJ1-1; D uncertain. The CDR3 covers 16 residues. Germline CDR1 is SGHAT and CDR2 is FQDESV (reference sequence). Here the CDR3 DNA reads TGTGCCGGCAGCTTAGACCCTTCGACGATAAACACTGAAGCTTTCTTT. This sequence encodes CAGSLDPSTINTEAFF.

This clonotype was detected only a few times. V gene TRBV4-1 combines with J gene TRBJ2-7, with no clear D. The CDR3 has 13 residues. Trimming took off 0 bases at V and 1 base at J, with 4 bases between the two ends. Germline loops: CDR1 MGHRA, CDR2 YSYEKL. This CDR3 is CASSQEISYEQYF. The CDR3 DNA reads as TGCGCCAGCAGCCAAGAAATTTCCTACGAGCAGTACTTC.

As for this clonotype: A read error may explain this, as a much larger clone is one base away. The chain uses TRBV7-2 and TRBJ2-3, with TRBD2 as a possible D gene (6 bases). The germline V gene encodes CDR1 SGHTA and CDR2 FQGNSA. This CDR3 has 17 amino acids. Deletions cut 0 bases from V and 6 bases from J, with 19 bases between. The DNA for the CDR3 is TGTGCCAGCAGCTTAGCGTGGGGGGTCCACCCACAGGATACGCAGTATTTT. Encoded protein: CASSLAWGVHPQDTQYF.

This clonotype came up many times. The CDR3 DNA follows: TGTGCCAGCACCCAAGCAGGCTCGGGGCTCGCGATGAACACTGAAGCTTTCTTT. This encodes CASTQAGSGLAMNTEAFF. The chain is built from TRBV7-9 and TRBJ1-1; possible D gene TRBD1, 5 bases. V shed 7 bases and J shed 0 bases, with 24 bases lying between them. This CDR3 has 18 amino acids. Germline V gene lookup returns CDR1 SEHNR and CDR2 FQNEAQ (reference sequence).

The V gene is TRBV4-3, the J gene TRBJ2-3, with D perhaps given as TRBD1 or TRBD2 (5 bases each). Germline CDR1 reads LGHNA; CDR2 reads YSLEER. V dropped 0 bases and J dropped 6 bases, with 10 bases sitting between them. CDR3 length: 14 amino acids. CDR3 bases: TGCGCCAGCAGCCAAGATGAGGGGTGGGATACGCAGTATTTT. Translating gives CASSQDEGWDTQYF.

This clonotype occurred once. J is TRBJ1-2 and V is TRBV27, with 8 bases aligning to TRBD1. The germline CDR1 and CDR2 sequences are MNHEY and SMNVEV (reference sequence). Trimming removed 2 bases from V and 3 bases from J; junction bases left unmatched: 8. The CDR3 is 16 residues long. CDR3 protein: CASSLRVRGQDYGYTF. In DNA, the CDR3 is TGTGCCAGCAGTTTAAGGGTCCGGGGACAGGACTATGGCTACACCTTC.

J is TRBJ2-2 and V is TRBV6-1; weak D call: TRBD1 (6 bases). Per the germline V gene, CDR1 is MNHNS and CDR2 is SASEGT. The CDR3 extends over 13 amino acids. Between the trimmed V and J ends, which lost 10 bases and 1 base, there was a span of 10 bases. The CDR3: CAIPGQNTGELFF. The CDR3 DNA reads as TGTGCCATTCCGGGACAGAACACCGGGGAGCTGTTTTTT.

This clonotype has only one observation. This chain uses TRBV20-1 with TRBJ1-1; D not resolved. CDR1 DFQATT and CDR2 SNEGSKA come from the germline V gene (reference sequence). CDR3 size: 13 residues. Trimming stripped 5 bases from V and 1 base from J, with 11 bases between. CDR3 DNA: TGCAGTGCTTACTACCCGGAGAACACTGAAGCTTTCTTT. The encoded protein is CSAYYPENTEAFF.

This clonotype was observed a few times. CDR3 protein: CASNSGLGYNQPQHF. The CDR3 DNA sequence: TGTGCCAGCAATTCAGGATTAGGTTACAATCAGCCCCAGCATTTT. The V and J genes are TRBV6-2 or TRBV6-3 and TRBJ1-5; the D is unclear. CDR1 is MNHEY, CDR2 SVGEGT, per germline. V lost 7 bases and J lost 3, with 16 bases in between. The CDR3 has 15 amino acids.

For this clonotype: One junction end disagrees with the germline gene, perhaps due to a read error. V usage is TRBV20-1 and J usage is TRBJ1-1, with a possible D match to TRBD1 (6 bases). CDR1 is DFQATT, CDR2 SNEGSKA, per germline (reference sequence). The CDR3 is 15 residues long. CDR3 amino acids: CSARDRGQWDTQAFF. The CDR3 DNA reads as TGCAGTGCTAGAGACAGGGGCCAATGGGACACTCAAGCTTTCTTT.

In the case of this clonotype: The junction shows a germline mismatch at one end, possibly a read error. V gene TRBV4-1 combines with J gene TRBJ2-1; a possible D gene is TRBD2 (5 bases). Germline V gene lookup returns CDR1 MGHRA and CDR2 YSYEKL. The length of the CDR3 is 16 residues. The CDR3 nucleotides read TGTGCCAGCAACCAACCCCGTGGAGGCTTGTACAATGAGCAGTTCTTC. Residues: CASNQPRGGLYNEQFF.

With respect to this clonotype: One base away lies a much larger clone, so this may be a sequencing read error. This sequence joins TRBV7-2 and TRBJ1-5; TRBD1 is a possible D gene (5 bases). CDR1 is SGHTA and CDR2 is FQGNSA in the germline V gene. The CDR3 loop spans 14 amino acids. The CDR3 region is CASSLSGLTQPRHF. The CDR3 DNA follows: TGTGCCAGCAGCTTATCGGGACTCACTCAGCCCCGGCATTTT.

This clonotype was counted at least ten times. The chain uses TRBV27 and TRBJ2-1, with D unclear. The V end lost 6 bases, the J end lost 1 base, and 10 bases lay between the germline ends. The CDR3 spans 14 residues. Germline lookup yields CDR1 MNHEY and CDR2 SMNVEV (reference sequence). The CDR3 DNA reads as TGTGCCAGCAGCTTCACCGGTTCCTACAATGAGCAGTTCTTC. Protein sequence: CASSFTGSYNEQFF.

Comment on this clonotype: This could be a read error, since a much larger clone is one nucleotide away. V usage is TRBV11-2 and J usage is TRBJ2-1; D perhaps matches TRBD1 (5 bases). Trimming took off 1 base at V and 7 bases at J, with 17 bases between the two ends. The germline CDR1 and CDR2 sequences are SGHAT and FQNNGV. The CDR3 has 16 amino acids. DNA of the CDR3: TGTGCCAGCAGCTTAGTGGAACAGGCTACGTGGAATGAGCAGTTCTTC. It is translated as CASSLVEQATWNEQFF.

The table lists this clonotype with many counts. The CDR3 nucleotides read TGTGCCAGCAGCTTAGCGCGGGGACAGGGAGAAGCTTTCTTT. Translated: CASSLARGQGEAFF. V and J are TRBV7-2 and TRBJ1-1; 9 nucleotides line up with TRBD1. The germline V gene has CDR1 SGHTA and CDR2 FQGNSA. The junction had 4 bases not matched to a gene; V was cut back by 0 bases and J by 8 bases. The CDR3 contains 14 residues.

In this sample, this clonotype turned up a few times. The gene calls are TRBV6-1 and TRBJ1-6; a weak D match, TRBD1 (5 bases). This CDR3 spans 17 amino acids. The V gene lost 6 bases and the J gene lost 3 bases, with 18 bases spanning the gap. From germline, CDR1 is MNHNS and CDR2 SASEGT. The CDR3 nucleotides are TGTGCCAGCAGGGACTGGGGGGTTACCATCTATAATTCACCCCTCCACTTT. Protein: CASRDWGVTIYNSPLHF.